This TCR beta chain appears in the sequencing data of a study of cytomegalovirus exposure and HLA in healthy donors. Losses at the gene ends were 1 base for V and 6 bases for J; bases not matched to a gene: 16. The CDR3 runs 17 residues. The germline V gene encodes CDR1 SQVTM and CDR2 ANQGSEA. Data came from immunoSEQ multiplex PCR; TCRdb stores just in-frame clones and leaves some out. The sample yields roughly 300,000 clones, 87% seen once. V usage is TRBV29-1 and J usage is TRBJ2-7; 9 bases fit TRBD1. The sample was PBMCs. The sequence was obtained from a woman aged 25 to 45 in good health and CMV-seropositive. CDR3 region: CSVEVLGDRDLTGEQYF. CDR3 in DNA: TGCAGCGTTGAAGTCTTAGGGGACAGGGACCTTACGGGCGAGCAGTACTTC.